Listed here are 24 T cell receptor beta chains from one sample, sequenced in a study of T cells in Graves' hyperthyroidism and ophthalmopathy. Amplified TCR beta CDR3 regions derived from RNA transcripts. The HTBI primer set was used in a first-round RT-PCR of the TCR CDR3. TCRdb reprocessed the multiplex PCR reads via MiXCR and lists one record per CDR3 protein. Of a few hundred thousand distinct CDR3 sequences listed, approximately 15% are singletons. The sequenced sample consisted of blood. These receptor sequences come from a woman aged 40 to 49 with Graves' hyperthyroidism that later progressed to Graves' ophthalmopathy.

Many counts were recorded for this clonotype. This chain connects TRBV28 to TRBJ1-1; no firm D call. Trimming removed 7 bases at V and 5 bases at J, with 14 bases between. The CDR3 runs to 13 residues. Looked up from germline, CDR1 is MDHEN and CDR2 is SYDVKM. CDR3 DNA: TGTGCCAGCAAAGCGTCCCTCTGGACTGAAGCTTTCTTT. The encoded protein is CASKASLWTEAFF.

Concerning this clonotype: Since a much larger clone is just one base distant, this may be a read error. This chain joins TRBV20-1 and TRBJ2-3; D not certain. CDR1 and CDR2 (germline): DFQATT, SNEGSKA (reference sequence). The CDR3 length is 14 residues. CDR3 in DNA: TGCAGTGCTAGAGACGGACGGTCCACAGATACGCTGTATTTT. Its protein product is CSARDGRSTDTLYF.

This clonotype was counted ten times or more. In DNA, the CDR3 is TGTGCCAGCAGCTTATTAATGGGACTAGCGCCTCAAAGCTCCTACAATGAGCAGTTCTTC. It specifies CASSLLMGLAPQSSYNEQFF. The chain links TRBV7-9 to TRBJ2-1; 10 bases are shared with TRBD2. V was pared by 2 bases and J by 0 bases, with 13 bases of the junction left unmatched. The germline gives CDR1 SEHNR, CDR2 FQNEAQ (reference sequence). The CDR3 extends over 20 amino acids.

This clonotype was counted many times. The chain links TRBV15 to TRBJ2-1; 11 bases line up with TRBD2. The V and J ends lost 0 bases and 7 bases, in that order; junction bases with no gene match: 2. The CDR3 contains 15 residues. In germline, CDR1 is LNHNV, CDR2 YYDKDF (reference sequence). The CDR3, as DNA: TGTGCCACCAGCAGAGAGGCTAGCGGGGGGAATGAGCAGTTCTTC. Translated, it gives CATSREASGGNEQFF.

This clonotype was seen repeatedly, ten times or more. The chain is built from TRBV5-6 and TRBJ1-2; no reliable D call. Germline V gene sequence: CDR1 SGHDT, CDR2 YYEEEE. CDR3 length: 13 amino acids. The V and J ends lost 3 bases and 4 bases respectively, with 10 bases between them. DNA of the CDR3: TGTGCCAGCAGCTCCTTCACTGGCTATGGCTACACCTTC. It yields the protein CASSSFTGYGYTF.

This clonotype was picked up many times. The CDR3, as DNA: TGTGCCACCAGCAGAGCTACTGGGTACCACGAGCAGTACTTC. This translates into CATSRATGYHEQYF. The gene calls are TRBV15 and TRBJ2-7, with no clear D. There are 14 residues in the CDR3. Trimming left V 1 base short and J 5 bases short, with 12 bases between. Germline V CDR1 and CDR2: LNHNV, YYDKDF (reference sequence).

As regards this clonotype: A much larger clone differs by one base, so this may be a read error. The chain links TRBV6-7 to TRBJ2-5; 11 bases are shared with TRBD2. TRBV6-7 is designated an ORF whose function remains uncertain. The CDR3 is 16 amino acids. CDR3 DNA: TGTGCCTGCAGTTACTCAGCTAGCGGGAGGCCCACGACCCAGTACTTC. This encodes CACSYSASGRPTTQYF.

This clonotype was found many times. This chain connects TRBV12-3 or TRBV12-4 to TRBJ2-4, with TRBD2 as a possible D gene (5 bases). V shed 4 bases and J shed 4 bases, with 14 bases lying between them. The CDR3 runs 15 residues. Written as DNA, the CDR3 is TGTGCCAGCAGTTCGGACCGGGAACAAAAAAACATTCAGTACTTC. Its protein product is CASSSDREQKNIQYF.

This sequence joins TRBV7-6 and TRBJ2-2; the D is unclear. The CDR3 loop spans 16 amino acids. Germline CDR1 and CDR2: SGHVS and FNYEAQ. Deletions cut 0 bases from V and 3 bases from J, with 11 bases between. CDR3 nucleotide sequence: TGTGCCAGCAGCTTAGCGTGGTATTGGGACACCGGGGAGCTGTTTTTT. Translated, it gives CASSLAWYWDTGELFF.

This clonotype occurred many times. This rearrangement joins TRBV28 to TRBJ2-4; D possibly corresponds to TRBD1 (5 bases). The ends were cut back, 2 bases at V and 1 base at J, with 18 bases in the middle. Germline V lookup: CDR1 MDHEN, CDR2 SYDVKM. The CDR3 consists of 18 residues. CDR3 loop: CASSLPLQGPIAKNIQYF. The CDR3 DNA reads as TGTGCCAGCAGTTTACCCCTCCAGGGTCCTATCGCCAAAAACATTCAGTACTTC.

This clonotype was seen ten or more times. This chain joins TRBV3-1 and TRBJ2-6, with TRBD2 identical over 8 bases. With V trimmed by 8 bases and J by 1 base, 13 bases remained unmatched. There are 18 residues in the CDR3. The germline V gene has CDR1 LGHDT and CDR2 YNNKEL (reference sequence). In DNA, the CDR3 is TGTGCCAGCTCACCCCTAGCGGGCATTTCATCTGGGGCCAACGTCCTGACTTTC. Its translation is CASSPLAGISSGANVLTF.

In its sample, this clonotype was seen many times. The CDR3 DNA reads as TGTGCCTGGACTTATTTAGGGACTAGCACAGATACGCAGTATTTT. Translating it yields CAWTYLGTSTDTQYF. The chain has TRBV30 and TRBJ2-3; TRBD2 might be the D (6 bases). In germline, CDR1 is GTSNPN, CDR2 SVGIG (reference sequence). V was pared by 4 bases and J by 0 bases, with 14 bases between. There are 15 residues in the CDR3. Variable domain in full (rest from reference TRBV30 and TRBJ2-3): SQTIHQWPATLVQPVGSPLSLECTVEGTSNPNLYWYRQAAGRGLQLLFYSVGIGQISSEVPQNLSASRPQDRQFILSSKKLLLSDSGFYLCAWTYLGTSTDTQYFGPGTRLTVL.

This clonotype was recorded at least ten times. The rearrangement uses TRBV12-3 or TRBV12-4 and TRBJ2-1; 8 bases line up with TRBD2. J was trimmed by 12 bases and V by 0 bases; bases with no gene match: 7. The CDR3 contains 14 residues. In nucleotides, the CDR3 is TGTGCCAGCAGTTTAGCCCTAGCGGGTTCTTTGCAGTTCTTC. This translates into CASSLALAGSLQFF.

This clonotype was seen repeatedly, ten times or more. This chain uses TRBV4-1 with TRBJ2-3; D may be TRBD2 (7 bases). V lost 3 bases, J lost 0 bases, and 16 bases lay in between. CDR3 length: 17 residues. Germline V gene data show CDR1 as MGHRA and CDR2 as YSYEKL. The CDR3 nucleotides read TGCGCCAGCAGCCATGCAAGGGGGGGTACTAGCACAGATACGCAGTATTTT. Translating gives CASSHARGGTSTDTQYF.

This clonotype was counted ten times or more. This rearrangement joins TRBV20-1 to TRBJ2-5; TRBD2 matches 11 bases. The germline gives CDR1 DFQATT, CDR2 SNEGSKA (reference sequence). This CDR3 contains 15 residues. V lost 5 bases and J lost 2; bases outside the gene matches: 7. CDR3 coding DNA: TGCAGTGCTGATTATAGCGGGAGGGGACAAGAGACCCAGTACTTC. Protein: CSADYSGRGQETQYF.

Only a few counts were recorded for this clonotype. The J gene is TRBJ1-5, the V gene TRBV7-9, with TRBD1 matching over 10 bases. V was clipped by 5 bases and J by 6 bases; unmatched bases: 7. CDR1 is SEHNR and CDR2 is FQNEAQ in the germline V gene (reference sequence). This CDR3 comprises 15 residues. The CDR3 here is CASSRGTGVGQPQHF. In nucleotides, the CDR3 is TGTGCCAGCAGCCGGGGGACAGGGGTAGGTCAGCCCCAGCATTTT.

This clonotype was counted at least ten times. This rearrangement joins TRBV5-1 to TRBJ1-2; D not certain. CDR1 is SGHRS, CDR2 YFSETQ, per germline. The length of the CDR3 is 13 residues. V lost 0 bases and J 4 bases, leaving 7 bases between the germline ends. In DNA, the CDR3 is TGCGCCAGCAGCTTGGGACCGTTCTATGGCTACACCTTC. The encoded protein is CASSLGPFYGYTF.

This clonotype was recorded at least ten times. CDR3 in amino acids: CAIKAAEELVSPLHF. The CDR3 nucleotides are TGTGCCATCAAAGCGGCGGAGGAATTAGTTTCACCCCTCCACTTT. The genes are TRBV10-3 and TRBJ1-6; D gene unclear. The CDR3 is 15 residues long. V dropped 7 bases and J dropped 9 bases, with 19 bases sitting between them. Germline CDR1 and CDR2: ENHRY and SYGVKD.

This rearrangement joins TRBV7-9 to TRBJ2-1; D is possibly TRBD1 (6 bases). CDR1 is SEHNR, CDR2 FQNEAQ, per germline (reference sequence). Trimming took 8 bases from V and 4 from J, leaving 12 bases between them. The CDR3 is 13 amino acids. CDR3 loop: CASRPGQYNEQFF. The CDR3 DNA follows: TGTGCCAGCCGCCCGGGACAATACAATGAGCAGTTCTTC.

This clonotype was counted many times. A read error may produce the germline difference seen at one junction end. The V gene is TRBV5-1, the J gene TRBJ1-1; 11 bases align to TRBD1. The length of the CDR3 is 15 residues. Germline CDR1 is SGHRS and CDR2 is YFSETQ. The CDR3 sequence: CASSLGQGVNTEAFF. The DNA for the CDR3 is TGTGCCAGCAGCTTGGGACAGGGGGTGAACACTGAAGCTTTCTTT.

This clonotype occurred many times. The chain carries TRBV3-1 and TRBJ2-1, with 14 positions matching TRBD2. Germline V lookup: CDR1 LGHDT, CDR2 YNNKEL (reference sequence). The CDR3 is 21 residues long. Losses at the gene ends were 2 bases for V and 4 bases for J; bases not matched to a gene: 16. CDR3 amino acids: CASSQYESGTSGSSWYNEQFF. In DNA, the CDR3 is TGTGCCAGCAGCCAATATGAATCCGGGACTAGCGGGAGTAGTTGGTACAATGAGCAGTTCTTC.

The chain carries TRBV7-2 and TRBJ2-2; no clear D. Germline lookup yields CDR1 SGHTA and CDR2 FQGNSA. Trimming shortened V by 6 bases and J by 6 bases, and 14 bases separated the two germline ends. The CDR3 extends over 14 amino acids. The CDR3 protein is CASRLRPPAGELFF. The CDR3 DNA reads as TGTGCCAGCAGATTGAGACCCCCGGCCGGGGAGCTGTTTTTT.

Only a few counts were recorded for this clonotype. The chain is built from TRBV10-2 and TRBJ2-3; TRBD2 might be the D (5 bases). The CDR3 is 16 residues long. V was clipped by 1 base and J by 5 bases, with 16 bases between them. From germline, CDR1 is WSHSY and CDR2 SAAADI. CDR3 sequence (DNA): TGCGCCAGCAGTGAGTTTAGCGCCTTAGGTAGAGATACGCAGTATTTT. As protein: CASSEFSALGRDTQYF.

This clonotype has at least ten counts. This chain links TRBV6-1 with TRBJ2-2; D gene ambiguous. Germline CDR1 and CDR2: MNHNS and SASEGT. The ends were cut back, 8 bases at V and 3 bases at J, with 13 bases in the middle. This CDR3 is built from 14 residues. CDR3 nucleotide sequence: TGTGCCAGCGGGGTAGGACGGTACACCGGGGAGCTGTTTTTT. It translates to CASGVGRYTGELFF.